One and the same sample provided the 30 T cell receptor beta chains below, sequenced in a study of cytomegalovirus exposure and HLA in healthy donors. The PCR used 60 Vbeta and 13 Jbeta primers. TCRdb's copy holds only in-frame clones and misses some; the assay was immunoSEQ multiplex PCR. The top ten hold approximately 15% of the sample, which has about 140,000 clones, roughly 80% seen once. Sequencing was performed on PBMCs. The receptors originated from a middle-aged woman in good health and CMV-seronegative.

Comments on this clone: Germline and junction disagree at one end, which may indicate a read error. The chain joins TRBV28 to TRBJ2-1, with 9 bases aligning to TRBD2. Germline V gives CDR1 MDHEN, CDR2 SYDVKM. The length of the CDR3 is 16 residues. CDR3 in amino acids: CASSLFSGSSHNEQFF. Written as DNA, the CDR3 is TGTGCCAGCAGTTTATTTAGCGGGAGCTCCCACAATGAGCAGTTCTTC.

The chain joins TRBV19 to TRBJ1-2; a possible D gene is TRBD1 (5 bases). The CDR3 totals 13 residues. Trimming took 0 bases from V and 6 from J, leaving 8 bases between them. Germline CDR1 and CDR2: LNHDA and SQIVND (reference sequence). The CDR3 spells CASSIDRENGYTF. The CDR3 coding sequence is TGTGCCAGTAGTATAGACAGGGAAAATGGCTACACCTTC.

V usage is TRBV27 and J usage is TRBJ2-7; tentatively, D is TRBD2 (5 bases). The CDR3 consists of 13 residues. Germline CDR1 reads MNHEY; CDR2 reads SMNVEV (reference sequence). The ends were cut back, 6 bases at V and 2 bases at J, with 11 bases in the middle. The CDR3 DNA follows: TGTGCCAGCAGCCGGGAAGTTGCCTACGAGCAGTACTTC. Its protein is CASSREVAYEQYF.

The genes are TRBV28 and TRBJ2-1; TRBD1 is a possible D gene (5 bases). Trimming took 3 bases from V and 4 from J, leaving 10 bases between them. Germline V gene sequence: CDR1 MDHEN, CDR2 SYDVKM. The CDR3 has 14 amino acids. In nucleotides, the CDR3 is TGTGCCAGCAGTTTGGGGCTCGAGTACAATGAGCAGTTCTTC. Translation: CASSLGLEYNEQFF.

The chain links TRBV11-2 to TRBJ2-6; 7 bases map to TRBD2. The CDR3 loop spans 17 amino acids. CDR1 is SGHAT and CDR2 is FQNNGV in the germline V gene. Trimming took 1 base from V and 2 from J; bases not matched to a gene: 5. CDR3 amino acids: CASSLVWGGPGANVLTF. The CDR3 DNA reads TGTGCCAGCAGCTTAGTGTGGGGGGGACCTGGGGCCAACGTCCTGACTTTC.

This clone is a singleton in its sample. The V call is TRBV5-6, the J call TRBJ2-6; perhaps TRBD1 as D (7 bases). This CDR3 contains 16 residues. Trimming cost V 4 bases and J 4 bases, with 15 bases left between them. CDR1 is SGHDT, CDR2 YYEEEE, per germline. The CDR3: CASSTIRGDGANVLTF. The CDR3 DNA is TGTGCCAGCAGCACCATCAGGGGGGACGGGGCCAACGTCCTGACTTTC.

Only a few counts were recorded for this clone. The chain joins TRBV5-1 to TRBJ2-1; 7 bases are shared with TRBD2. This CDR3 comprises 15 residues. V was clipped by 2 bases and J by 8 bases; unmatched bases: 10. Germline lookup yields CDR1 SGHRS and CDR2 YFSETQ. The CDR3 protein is CASSFREGNGDEQFF. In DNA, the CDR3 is TGCGCCAGCAGCTTTAGGGAGGGGAATGGGGATGAGCAGTTCTTC. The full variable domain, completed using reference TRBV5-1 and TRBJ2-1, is KAGVTQTPRYLIKTRGQQVTLSCSPISGHRSVSWYQQTPGQGLQFLFEYFSETQRNKGNFPGRFSGRQFSNSRSEMNVSTLELGDSALYLCASSFREGNGDEQFFGPGTRLTVL.

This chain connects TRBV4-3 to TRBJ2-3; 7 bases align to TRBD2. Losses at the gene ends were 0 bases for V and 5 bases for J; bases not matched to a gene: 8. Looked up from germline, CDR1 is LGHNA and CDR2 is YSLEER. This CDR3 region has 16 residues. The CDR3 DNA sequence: TGCGCCAGCAGCCAAGATCAACCGGGGGGAATAGATACGCAGTATTTT. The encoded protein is CASSQDQPGGIDTQYF.

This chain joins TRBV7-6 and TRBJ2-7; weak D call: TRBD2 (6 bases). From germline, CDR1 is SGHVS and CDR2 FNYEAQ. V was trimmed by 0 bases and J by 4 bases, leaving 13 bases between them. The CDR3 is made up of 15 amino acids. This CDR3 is CASSLAVGGKYEQYF. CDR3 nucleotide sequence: TGTGCCAGCAGCTTAGCCGTGGGGGGAAAATACGAGCAGTACTTC.

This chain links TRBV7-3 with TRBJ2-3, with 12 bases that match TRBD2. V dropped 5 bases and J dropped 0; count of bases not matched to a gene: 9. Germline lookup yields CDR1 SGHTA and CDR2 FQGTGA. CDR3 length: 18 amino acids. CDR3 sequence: CASSLPSGGVTSTDTQYF. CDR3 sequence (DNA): TGTGCCAGCAGCCTCCCTAGCGGGGGGGTTACTAGCACAGATACGCAGTATTTT.

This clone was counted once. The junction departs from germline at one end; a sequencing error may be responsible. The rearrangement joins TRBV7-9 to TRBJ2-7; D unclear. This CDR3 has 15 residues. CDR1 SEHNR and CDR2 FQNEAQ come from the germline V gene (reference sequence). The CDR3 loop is CSSSLFAGLSYEQYF. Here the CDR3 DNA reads TGTTCCAGCAGCTTATTTGCTGGGCTTTCCTACGAGCAGTACTTC.

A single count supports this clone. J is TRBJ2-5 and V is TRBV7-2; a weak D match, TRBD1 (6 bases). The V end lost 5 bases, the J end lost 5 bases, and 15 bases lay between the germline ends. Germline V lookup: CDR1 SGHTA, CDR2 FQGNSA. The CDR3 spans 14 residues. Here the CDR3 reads CASSARDIIETQYF. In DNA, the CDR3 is TGTGCCAGCAGCGCCCGGGACATAATTGAGACCCAGTACTTC.

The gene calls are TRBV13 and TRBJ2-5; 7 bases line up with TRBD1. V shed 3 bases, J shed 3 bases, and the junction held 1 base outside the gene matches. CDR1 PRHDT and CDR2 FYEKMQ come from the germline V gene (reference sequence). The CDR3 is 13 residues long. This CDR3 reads CASSFDREETQYF. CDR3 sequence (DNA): TGTGCCAGCAGCTTCGACAGGGAAGAGACCCAGTACTTC.

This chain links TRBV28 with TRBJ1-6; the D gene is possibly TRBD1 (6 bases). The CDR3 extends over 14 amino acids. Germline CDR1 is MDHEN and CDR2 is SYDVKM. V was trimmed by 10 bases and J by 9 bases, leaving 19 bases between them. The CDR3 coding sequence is TGTGCCACCCGCACGGGGGGCGATGGTTCACCCCTCCACTTT. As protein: CATRTGGDGSPLHF.

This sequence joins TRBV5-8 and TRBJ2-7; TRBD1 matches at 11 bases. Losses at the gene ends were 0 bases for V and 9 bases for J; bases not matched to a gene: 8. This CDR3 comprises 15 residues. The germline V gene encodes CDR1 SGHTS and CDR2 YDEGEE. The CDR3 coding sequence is TGTGCCAGCAGCTTGGCCGGGACAGGGGGAAGAGGGCAGTACTTC. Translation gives CASSLAGTGGRGQYF.

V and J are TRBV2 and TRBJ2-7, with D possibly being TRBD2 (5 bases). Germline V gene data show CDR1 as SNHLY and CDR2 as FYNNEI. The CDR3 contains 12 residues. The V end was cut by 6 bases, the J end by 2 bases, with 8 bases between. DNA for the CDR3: TGTGCCAGCAGGGGAGCTGCCTACGAGCAGTACTTC. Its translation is CASRGAAYEQYF.

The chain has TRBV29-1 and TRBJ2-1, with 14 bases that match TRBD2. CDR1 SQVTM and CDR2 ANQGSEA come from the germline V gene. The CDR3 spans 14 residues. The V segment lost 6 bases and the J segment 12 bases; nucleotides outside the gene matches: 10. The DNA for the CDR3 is TGCAGCGTCGAGACTAGCGGGGGGGCTGTAGGGCAGTTCTTC. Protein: CSVETSGGAVGQFF.

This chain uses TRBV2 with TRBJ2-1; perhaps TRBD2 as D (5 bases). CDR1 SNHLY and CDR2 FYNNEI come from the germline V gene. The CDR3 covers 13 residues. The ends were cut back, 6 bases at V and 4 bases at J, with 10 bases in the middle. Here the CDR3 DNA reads TGTGCCAGCAGACTAGTAGGTTACAATGAGCAGTTCTTC. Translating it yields CASRLVGYNEQFF.

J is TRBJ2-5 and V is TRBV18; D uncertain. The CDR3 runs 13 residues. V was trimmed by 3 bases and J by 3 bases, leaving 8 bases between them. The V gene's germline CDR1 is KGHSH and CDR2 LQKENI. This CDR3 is CASSPSQEETQYF. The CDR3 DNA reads TGTGCCAGCTCACCCAGCCAGGAAGAGACCCAGTACTTC.

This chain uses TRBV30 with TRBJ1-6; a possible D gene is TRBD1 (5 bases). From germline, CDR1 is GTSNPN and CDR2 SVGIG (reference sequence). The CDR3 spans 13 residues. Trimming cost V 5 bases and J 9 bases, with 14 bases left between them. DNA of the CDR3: TGTGCCTGGTTAGGAGGGGATGGTTCACCCCTCCACTTT. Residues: CAWLGGDGSPLHF.

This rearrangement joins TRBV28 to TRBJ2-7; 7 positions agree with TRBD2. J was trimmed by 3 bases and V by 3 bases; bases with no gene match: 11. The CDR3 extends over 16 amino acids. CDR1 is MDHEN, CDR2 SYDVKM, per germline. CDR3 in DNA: TGTGCCAGCAGTTTTAACGGGGGGAGAAATAACTACGAGCAGTACTTC. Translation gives CASSFNGGRNNYEQYF.

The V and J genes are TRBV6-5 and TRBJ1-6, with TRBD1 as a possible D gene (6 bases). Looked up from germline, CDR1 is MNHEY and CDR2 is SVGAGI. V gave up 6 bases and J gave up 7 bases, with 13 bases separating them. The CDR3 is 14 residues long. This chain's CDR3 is CASRRDIPNSPLHF. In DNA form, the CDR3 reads TGTGCCAGCAGGAGGGACATACCCAATTCACCCCTCCACTTT.

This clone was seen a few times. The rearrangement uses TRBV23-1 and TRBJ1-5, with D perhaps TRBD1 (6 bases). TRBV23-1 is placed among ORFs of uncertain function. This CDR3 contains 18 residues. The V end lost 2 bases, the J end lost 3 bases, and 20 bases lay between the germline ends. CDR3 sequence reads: CASSQIKTGRKFNQPQHF. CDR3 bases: TGCGCCAGCAGTCAAATAAAGACAGGAAGAAAGTTCAATCAGCCCCAGCATTTT.

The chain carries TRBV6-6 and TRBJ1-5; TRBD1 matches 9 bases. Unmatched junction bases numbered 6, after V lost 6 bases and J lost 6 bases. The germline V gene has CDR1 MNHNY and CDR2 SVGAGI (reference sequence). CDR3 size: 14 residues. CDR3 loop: CASRMTGGSQPQHF. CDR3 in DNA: TGTGCCAGCAGGATGACAGGGGGGAGTCAGCCCCAGCATTTT.

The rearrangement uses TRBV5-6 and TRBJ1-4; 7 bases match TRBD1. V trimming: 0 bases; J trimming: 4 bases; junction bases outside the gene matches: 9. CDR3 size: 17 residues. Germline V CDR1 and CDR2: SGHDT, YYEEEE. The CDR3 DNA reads TGTGCCAGCAGCTTGGGGACAGGCGGCTTTTTTAATGAAAAACTGTTTTTT. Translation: CASSLGTGGFFNEKLFF.

The CDR3 loop is CASSSTGILEQYF. CDR3 nucleotides: TGTGCCAGCAGTTCGACAGGGATATTGGAGCAGTACTTC. V gene TRBV5-5 combines with J gene TRBJ2-7; 7 bases match TRBD1. This CDR3 is 13 amino acids long. Germline CDR1 is SGHKS and CDR2 is YYEKEE (reference sequence). Germline trimming cut 5 bases from V and 7 bases from J; bases unmatched to any gene: 9. The full variable domain, rest sourced from reference TRBV5-5 and TRBJ2-7, is DAGVTQSPTHLIKTRGQQVTLRCSPISGHKSVSWYQQVLGQGPQFIFQYYEKEERGRGNFPDRFSARQFPNYSSELNVNALLLGDSALYLCASSSTGILEQYFGPGTRLTVT.

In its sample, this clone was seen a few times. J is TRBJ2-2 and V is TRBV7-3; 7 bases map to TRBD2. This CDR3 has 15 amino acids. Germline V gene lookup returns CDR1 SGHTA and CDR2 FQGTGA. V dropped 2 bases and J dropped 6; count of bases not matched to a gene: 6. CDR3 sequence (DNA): TGTGCCAGCAGCTTAGACAGCGGGGTCTCCGGGGAGCTGTTTTTT. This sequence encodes CASSLDSGVSGELFF.

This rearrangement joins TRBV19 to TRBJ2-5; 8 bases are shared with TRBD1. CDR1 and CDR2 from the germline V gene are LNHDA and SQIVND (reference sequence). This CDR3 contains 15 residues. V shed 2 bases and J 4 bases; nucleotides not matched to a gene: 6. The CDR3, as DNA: TGTGCCAGTAGTATATCAGGGGGCGGGCGAGAGACCCAGTACTTC. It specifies CASSISGGGRETQYF.

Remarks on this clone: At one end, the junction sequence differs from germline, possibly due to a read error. Here the CDR3 DNA reads TGTGCTAGCAGTCGGACAAGTTATAGCACAGATACGCAGTATTTT. This encodes CASSRTSYSTDTQYF. This chain connects TRBV7-7 to TRBJ2-3; D is perhaps TRBD1 (5 bases). Germline values: CDR1 SSHAT, CDR2 FNYEAQ (reference sequence). The CDR3 covers 15 residues.

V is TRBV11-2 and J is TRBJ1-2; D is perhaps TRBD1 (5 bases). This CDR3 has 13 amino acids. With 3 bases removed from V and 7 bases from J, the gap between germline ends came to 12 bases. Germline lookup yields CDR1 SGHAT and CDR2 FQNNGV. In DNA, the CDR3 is TGTGCCAGCAGCTTGGACAATCCTACTGGCTACACCTTC. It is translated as CASSLDNPTGYTF.